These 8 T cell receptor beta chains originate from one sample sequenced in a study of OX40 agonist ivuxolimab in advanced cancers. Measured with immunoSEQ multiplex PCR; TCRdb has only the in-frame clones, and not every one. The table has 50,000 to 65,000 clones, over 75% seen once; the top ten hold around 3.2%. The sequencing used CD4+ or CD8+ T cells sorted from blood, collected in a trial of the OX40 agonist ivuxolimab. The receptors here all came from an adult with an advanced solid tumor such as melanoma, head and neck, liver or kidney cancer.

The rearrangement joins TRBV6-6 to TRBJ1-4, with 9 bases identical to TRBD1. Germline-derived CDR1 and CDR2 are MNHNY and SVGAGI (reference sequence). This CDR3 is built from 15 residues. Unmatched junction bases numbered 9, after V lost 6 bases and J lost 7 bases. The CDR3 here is CASRDRDRVGEKLFF. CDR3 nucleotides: TGTGCCAGCAGGGACCGGGACAGGGTGGGTGAAAAACTGTTTTTT.

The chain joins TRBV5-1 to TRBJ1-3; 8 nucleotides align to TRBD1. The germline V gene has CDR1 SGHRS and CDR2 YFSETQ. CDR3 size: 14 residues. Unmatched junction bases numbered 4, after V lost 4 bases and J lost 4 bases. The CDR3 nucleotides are TGCGCCAGCAGCGCCGGACAGGGCGGAAACACCATATATTTT. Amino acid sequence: CASSAGQGGNTIYF. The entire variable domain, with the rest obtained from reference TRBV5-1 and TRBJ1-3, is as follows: KAGVTQTPRYLIKTRGQQVTLSCSPISGHRSVSWYQQTPGQGLQFLFEYFSETQRNKGNFPGRFSGRQFSNSRSEMNVSTLELGDSALYLCASSAGQGGNTIYFGEGSWLTVV.

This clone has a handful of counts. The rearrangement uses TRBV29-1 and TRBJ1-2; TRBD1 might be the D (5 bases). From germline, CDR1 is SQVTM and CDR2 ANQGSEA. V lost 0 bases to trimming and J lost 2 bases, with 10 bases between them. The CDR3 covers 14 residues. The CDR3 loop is CSVEDTGGNYGYTF. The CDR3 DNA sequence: TGCAGCGTTGAAGACACAGGAGGCAACTATGGCTACACCTTC.

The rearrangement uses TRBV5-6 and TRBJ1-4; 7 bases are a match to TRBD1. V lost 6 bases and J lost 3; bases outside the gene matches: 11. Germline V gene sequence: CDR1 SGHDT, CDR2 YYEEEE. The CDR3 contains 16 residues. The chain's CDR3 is CASTRTGGTSNEKLFF. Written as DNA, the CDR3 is TGTGCCAGCACGCGGACAGGCGGAACGTCTAATGAAAAACTGTTTTTT.

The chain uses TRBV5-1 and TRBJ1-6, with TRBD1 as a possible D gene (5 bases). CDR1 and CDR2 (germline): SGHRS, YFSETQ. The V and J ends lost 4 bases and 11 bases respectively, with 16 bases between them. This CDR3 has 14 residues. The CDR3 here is CASSQDDGGTPLHF. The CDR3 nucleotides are TGCGCCAGCAGCCAAGATGATGGGGGAACACCCCTCCACTTT.

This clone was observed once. The CDR3 DNA is TGTGCTAGTGGTTTGGGAGGGGGTCGGAGCACAGATACGCAGTATTTT. Its translation is CASGLGGGRSTDTQYF. The chain couples TRBV12-5 to TRBJ2-3, with D possibly matching TRBD1 (6 bases). The CDR3 runs 16 residues. Per germline, CDR1 LGHNT and CDR2 FRNRAP. V was trimmed by 1 base and J by 0 bases, leaving 11 bases between them. Full variable domain (missing parts from reference TRBV12-5 and TRBJ2-3): DARVTQTPRHKVTEMGQEVTMRCQPILGHNTVFWYRQTMMQGLELLAYFRNRAPLDDSGMPKDRFSAEMPDATLATLKIQPSEPRDSAVYFCASGLGGGRSTDTQYFGPGTRLTVL.

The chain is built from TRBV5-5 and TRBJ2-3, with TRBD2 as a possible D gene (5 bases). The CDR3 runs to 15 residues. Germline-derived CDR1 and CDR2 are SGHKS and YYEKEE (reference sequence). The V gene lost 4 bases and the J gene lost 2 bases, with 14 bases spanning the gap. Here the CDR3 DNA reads TGTGCCAGCAGCCAAGGGCCCCGGGACACAGATACGCAGTATTTT. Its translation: CASSQGPRDTDTQYF. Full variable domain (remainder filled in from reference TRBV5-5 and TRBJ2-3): DAGVTQSPTHLIKTRGQQVTLRCSPISGHKSVSWYQQVLGQGPQFIFQYYEKEERGRGNFPDRFSARQFPNYSSELNVNALLLGDSALYLCASSQGPRDTDTQYFGPGTRLTVL.

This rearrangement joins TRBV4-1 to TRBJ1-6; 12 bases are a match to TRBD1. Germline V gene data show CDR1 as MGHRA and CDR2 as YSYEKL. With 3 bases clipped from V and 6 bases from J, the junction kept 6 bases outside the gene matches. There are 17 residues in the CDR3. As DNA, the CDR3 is TGCGCCAGCAGCCAGGGACAGGGGGCGTTCTTTAATTCACCCCTCCACTTT. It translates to CASSQGQGAFFNSPLHF.